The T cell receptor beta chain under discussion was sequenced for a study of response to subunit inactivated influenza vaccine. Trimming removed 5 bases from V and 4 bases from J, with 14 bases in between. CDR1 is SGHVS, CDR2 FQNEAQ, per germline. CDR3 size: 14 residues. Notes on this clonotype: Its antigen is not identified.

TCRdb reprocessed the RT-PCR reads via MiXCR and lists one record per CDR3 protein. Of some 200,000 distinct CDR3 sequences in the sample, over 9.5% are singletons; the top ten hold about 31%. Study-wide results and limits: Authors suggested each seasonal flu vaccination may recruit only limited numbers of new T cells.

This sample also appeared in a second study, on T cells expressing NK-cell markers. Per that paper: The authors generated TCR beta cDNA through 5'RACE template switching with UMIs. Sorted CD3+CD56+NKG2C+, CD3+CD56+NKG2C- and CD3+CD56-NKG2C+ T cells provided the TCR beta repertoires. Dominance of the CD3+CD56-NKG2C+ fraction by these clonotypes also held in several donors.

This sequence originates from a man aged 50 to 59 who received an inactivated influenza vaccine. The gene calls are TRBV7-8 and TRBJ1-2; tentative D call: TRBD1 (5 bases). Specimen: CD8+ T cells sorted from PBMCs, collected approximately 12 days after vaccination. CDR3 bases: TGTGCCAGCAGCCGAACAGGAGCTAGCTATGGCTACACCTTC. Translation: CASSRTGASYGYTF.